At least ten counts were recorded for the clone carrying this T cell receptor beta chain. Gene-specific TRAV and TRBV primers were used for first-strand cDNA, covering alpha and beta chains. For amplifying TCRs, the PCR ran for 20 to 25 cycles with Phusion, which was used together with a constant-region primer and the adapter on the V primers. TCRdb ran MiXCR on the reads and lists one entry per CDR3 protein. Of about 84,000 distinct CDR3 sequences listed, around 17% were seen once; the top ten hold approximately 1.5%. Stated time point: after trial treatment. Treatment denoted: LDRT plus nivolumab, ipilimumab, low-dose cyclophosphamide and aspirin (RACIN trial). Solid tumors that lacked tumor-infiltrating lymphocytes and were advanced were present in eligible patients. V was cut by 6 bases and J by 0 bases, with 15 bases left in between. The CDR3 loop spans 16 amino acids. Germline V gives CDR1 MDHEN, CDR2 SYDVKM.

The data stem from a study of low-dose radiotherapy and immunotherapy resistance in tumors. Study details: From cycle 1 day 1, patients took oral aspirin 300 mg every day for four cycles.

This material consisted of PBMCs, taken after low-dose radiotherapy plus immunotherapy. The chain joins TRBV28 to TRBJ1-5; D not resolved. This clonotype originated in a male donor with prostate cancer. The CDR3 reads CASSRRTFYSNQPQHF. CDR3 DNA sequence: TGTGCCAGCAGCCGCCGGACGTTTTATAGCAATCAGCCCCAGCATTTT. The complete variable domain, with remaining parts taken from reference TRBV28 and TRBJ1-5, reads DVKVTQSSRYLVKRTGEKVFLECVQDMDHENMFWYRQDPGLGLRLIYFSYDVKMKEKGDIPEGYSVSREKKERFSLILESASTNQTSMYLCASSRRTFYSNQPQHFGDGTRLSIL.